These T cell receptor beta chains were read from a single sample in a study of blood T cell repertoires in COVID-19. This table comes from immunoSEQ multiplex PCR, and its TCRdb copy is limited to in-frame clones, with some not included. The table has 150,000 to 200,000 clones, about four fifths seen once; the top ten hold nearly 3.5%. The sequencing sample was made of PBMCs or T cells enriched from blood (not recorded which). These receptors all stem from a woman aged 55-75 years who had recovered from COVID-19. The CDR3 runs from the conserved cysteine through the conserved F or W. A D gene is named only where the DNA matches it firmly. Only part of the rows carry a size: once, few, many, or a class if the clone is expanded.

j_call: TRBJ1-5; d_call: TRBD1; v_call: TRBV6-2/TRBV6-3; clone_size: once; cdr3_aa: CASSYSLGTGNEPQHF; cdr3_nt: TGTGCCAGCAGTTACTCTCTTGGGACAGGGAACGAGCCCCAGCATTTT
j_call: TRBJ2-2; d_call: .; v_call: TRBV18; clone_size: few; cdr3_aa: CASSPDSGELFF; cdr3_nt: TGTGCCAGCTCACCGGACAGCGGGGAGCTGTTTTTT
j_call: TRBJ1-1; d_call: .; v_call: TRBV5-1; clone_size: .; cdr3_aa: CASSTQGNTEAFF; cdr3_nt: TGCGCCAGCAGCACTCAGGGGAACACTGAAGCTTTCTTT
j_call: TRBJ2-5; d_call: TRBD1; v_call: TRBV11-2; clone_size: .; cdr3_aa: CASSLTGGVETQYF; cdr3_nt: TGTGCCAGCAGCCTGACAGGGGGGGTGGAGACCCAGTACTTC
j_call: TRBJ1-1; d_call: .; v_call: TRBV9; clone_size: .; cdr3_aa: CASSGTAWNTEAFF; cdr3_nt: TGTGCCAGCAGCGGGACAGCCTGGAACACTGAAGCTTTCTTT
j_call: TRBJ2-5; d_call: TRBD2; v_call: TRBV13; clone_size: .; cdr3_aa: CASSLSSGLETQYF; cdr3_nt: TGTGCCAGCAGCTTAAGTAGCGGGTTAGAGACCCAGTACTTC
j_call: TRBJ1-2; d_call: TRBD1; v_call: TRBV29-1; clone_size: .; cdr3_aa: CSVEPRGADGYTF; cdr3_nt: TGCAGCGTCGAACCCAGGGGGGCGGATGGCTACACCTTC
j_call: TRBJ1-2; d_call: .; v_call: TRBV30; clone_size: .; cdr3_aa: CAWSVRWDIAYGYTF; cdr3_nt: TGTGCCTGGAGTGTAAGGTGGGACATTGCCTATGGCTACACCTTC
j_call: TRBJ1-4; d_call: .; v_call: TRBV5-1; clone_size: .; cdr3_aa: CASSLAAGVGEKLFF; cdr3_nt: TGCGCCAGCAGCTTGGCGGCCGGGGTGGGTGAAAAACTGTTTTTT
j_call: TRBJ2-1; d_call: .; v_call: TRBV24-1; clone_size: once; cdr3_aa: CATSDFGSSGAGYNEQFF; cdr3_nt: TGTGCCACCAGTGATTTCGGGAGTTCTGGGGCGGGCTACAATGAGCAGTTCTTC
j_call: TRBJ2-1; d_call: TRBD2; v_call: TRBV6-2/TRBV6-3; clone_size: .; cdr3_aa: CASSEGRAEQFF; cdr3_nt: TGTGCCAGCAGCGAGGGGAGGGCTGAGCAGTTCTTC
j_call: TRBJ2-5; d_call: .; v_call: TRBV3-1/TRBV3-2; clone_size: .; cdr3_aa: CASSLFDGGTQYF; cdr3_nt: TGTGCCAGCAGCCTCTTTGACGGCGGGACCCAGTACTTC
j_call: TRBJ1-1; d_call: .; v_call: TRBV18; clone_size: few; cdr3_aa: CASSLSSGVWSEAFF; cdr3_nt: TGTGCCAGCTCACTATCGTCAGGGGTCTGGTCTGAAGCTTTCTTT
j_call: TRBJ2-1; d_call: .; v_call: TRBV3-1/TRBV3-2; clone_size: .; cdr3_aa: CASSQALSGRWNEQFF; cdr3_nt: TGTGCCAGCAGCCAAGCTCTGAGCGGGCGATGGAATGAGCAGTTCTTC
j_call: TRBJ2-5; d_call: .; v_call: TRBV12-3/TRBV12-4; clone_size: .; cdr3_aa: CASSTGGGETQYF; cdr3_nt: TGTGCCAGCAGTACCGGGGGAGGAGAGACCCAGTACTTC
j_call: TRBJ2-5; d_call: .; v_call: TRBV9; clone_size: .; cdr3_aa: CASSVSGGETQYF; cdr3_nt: TGTGCCAGCAGCGTTTCTGGGGGGGAGACCCAGTACTTC
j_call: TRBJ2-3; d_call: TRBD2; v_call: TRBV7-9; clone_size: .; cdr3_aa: CASSLAGADTQYF; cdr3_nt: TGTGCCAGCAGCCTAGCGGGAGCAGATACGCAGTATTTT
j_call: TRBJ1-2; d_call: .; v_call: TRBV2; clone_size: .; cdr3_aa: CASNGLGVGGYTF; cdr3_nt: TGTGCCAGCAACGGGTTAGGGGTTGGCGGCTACACCTTC
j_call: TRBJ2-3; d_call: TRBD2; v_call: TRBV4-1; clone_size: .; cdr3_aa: CASSQERLAGPTDTQYF; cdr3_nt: TGCGCCAGCAGCCAAGAGCGACTAGCGGGACCCACAGATACGCAGTATTTT
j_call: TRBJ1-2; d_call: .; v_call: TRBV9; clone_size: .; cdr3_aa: CASSAPLASFNYGYTF; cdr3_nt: TGTGCCAGCAGCGCGCCCTTAGCATCCTTCAACTATGGCTACACCTTC
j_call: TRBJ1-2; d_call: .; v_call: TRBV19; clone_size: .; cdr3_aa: CASSIGLNYGYTF; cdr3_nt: TGTGCCAGTAGTATAGGACTTAACTATGGCTACACCTTC
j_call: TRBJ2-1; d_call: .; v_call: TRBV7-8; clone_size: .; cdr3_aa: CASSLGVGDEQFF; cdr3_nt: TGTGCCAGCAGCTTAGGTGTAGGGGATGAGCAGTTCTTC
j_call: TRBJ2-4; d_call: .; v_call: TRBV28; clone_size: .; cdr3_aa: CASSFIAGNIQYF; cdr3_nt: TGTGCCAGCAGTTTTATTGCCGGAAACATTCAGTACTTC
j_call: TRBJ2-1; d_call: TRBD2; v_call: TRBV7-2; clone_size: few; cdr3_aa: CASSPGHGLAGGLYNEQFF; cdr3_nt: TGTGCCAGCAGCCCAGGCCACGGACTAGCGGGGGGGCTCTACAATGAGCAGTTCTTC
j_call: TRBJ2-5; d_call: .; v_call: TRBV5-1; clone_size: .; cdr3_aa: CASSYSAGAETQYF; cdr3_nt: TGCGCCAGCAGTTATTCGGCTGGAGCGGAGACCCAGTACTTC
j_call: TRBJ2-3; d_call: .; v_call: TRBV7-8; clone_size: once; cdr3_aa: CASSLREISTDTQYF; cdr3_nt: TGTGCCAGCAGCCTAAGGGAGATAAGCACAGATACGCAGTATTTT
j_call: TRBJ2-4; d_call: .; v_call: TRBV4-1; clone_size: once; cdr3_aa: CASSQPGSPPNIQYF; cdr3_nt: TGCGCCAGCAGCCAACCGGGATCCCCGCCCAACATTCAGTACTTC
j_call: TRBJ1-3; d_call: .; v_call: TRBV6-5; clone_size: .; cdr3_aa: CASRPTGRGNTIYF; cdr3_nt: TGTGCCAGCAGGCCGACAGGCCGTGGAAACACCATATATTTT
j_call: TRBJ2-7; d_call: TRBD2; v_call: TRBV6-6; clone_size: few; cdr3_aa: CASSRPAGKTYEQYF; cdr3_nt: TGTGCCAGCAGCCGACCAGCGGGGAAGACCTACGAGCAGTACTTC
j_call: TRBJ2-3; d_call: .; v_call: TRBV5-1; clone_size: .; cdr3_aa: CASSPGRGANTDTQYF; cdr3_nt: TGCGCCAGCAGCCCGGGTCGGGGGGCTAACACAGATACGCAGTATTTT
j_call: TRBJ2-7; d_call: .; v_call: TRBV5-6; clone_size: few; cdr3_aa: CASSLDSGGLSYEQYF; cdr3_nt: TGTGCCAGCAGCTTGGATTCCGGGGGGCTGTCCTACGAGCAGTACTTC
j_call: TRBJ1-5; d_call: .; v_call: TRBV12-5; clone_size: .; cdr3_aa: CASGSQGQPQHF; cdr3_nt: TGTGCTAGTGGTTCTCAGGGACAGCCCCAGCATTTT
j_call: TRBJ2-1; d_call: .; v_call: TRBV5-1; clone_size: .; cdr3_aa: CASSFSRDEQFF; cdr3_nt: TGCGCCAGCAGCTTTTCACGCGATGAGCAGTTCTTC
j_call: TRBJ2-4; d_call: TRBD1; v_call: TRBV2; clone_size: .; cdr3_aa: CASTGGGQGLDIQYF; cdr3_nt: TGTGCCAGCACCGGAGGGGGACAGGGTTTGGACATTCAGTACTTC
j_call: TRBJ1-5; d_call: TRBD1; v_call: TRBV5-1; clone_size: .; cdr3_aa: CASSLTGGQPQHF; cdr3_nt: TGCGCCAGCAGCTTGACAGGGGGCCAGCCCCAGCATTTT
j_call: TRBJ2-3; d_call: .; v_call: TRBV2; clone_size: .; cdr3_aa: CASRQSTDTQYF; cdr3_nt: TGTGCCAGCAGACAAAGCACAGATACGCAGTATTTT
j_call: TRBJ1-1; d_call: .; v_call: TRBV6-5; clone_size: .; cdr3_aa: CASSANFLNTEAFF; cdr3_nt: TGTGCCAGCAGCGCAAACTTCTTGAACACTGAAGCTTTCTTT
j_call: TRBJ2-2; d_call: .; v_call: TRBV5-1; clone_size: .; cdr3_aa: CASSQADWTGELFF; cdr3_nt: TGCGCCAGCAGCCAAGCGGATTGGACCGGGGAGCTGTTTTTT
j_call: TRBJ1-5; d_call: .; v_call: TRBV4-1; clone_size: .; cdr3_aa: CASSQLQVGEGNQPQHF; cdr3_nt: TGCGCCAGCAGCCAGCTACAGGTGGGGGAGGGGAATCAGCCCCAGCATTTT
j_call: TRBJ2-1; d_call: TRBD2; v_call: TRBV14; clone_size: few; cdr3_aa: CASSQYRIGGRDYNEQFF; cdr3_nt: TGTGCCAGCAGCCAATATCGGATCGGGGGGAGAGACTACAATGAGCAGTTCTTC
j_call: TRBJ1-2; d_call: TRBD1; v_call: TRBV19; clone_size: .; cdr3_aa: CASSNDRAGFGYTF; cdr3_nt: TGTGCCAGTAGTAATGACAGGGCGGGTTTTGGCTACACCTTC
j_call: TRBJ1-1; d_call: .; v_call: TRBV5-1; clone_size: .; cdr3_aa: CASSLLGARTEAFF; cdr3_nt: TGCGCCAGCAGCTTGCTGGGGGCAAGGACTGAAGCTTTCTTT
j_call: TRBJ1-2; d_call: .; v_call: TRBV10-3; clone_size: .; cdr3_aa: CAISVGGDYGYTF; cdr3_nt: TGTGCCATCAGTGTTGGCGGAGACTATGGCTACACCTTC